This TCR beta chain appears in the sequencing data of a study of cytomegalovirus exposure and HLA in healthy donors. This CDR3 has 18 amino acids. The trim removed 2 bases at V and 3 bases at J, leaving 10 bases unmatched. Germline V gives CDR1 SGHVT, CDR2 SQSDAQ. PCR involved 60 Vbeta and 13 Jbeta primers. Repertoires were generated with immunoSEQ multiplex PCR, while TCRdb's copy carries only in-frame clones and drops some. The sample yields around 94,000 clones, roughly 79% seen once. This receptor was taken from a woman aged 40 to 55 in good health and CMV-seronegative. The chain has TRBV7-4 and TRBJ1-5, with 10 positions matching TRBD1. The specimen was PBMCs. CDR3 DNA: TGTGCCAGCAGCTTACAGGAGGGGGACAGGGGTTCCAATCAGCCCCAGCATTTT. Translating it yields CASSLQEGDRGSNQPQHF.